This T cell receptor beta chain was observed in a study of beta chain features in type 1 diabetes. Trimming took off 0 bases at V and 8 bases at J, with 12 bases between the two ends. Germline V gives CDR1 SGDLS, CDR2 YYNGEE. The CDR3 contains 14 residues. Points from the study as a whole: Patients with Type 1 diabetes showed moderately but significantly shorter TCRB CDR3s in all four CD4+ subsets.

The isolated RNA, all of it, was reverse transcribed, so expressed TCRB transcripts were what got sequenced. TCRdb's copy holds only in-frame clones and misses some; the assay was immunoSEQ multiplex PCR. Seen here are 200,000 to 300,000 clones, roughly 22% observed once, and the top ten hold less than 0.035%. As concerns this clone: The antigen is not known.

This receptor was taken from a woman aged 40 to 55 with type 1 diabetes. Specimen: naive CD4+ T cells from blood. The V and J genes are TRBV9 and TRBJ2-1; D remains unclear. CDR3 bases: TGTGCCAGCAGCGTAGCCACTACTTTGGATGAGCAGTTCTTC. This codes for CASSVATTLDEQFF.